Shown below are 9 T cell receptor beta chains from a single sample sequenced in a study of OX40 agonist ivuxolimab in advanced cancers. TCRdb's copy holds only in-frame clones and misses some; the assay was immunoSEQ multiplex PCR. The data hold about 50,000 clones, with about 90% observed a single time. The material sequenced was CD4+ or CD8+ T cells sorted from blood, taken in a trial of the OX40 agonist ivuxolimab. All receptors come from an adult with an advanced solid tumor such as melanoma, head and neck, liver or kidney cancer.

The V and J genes are TRBV19 and TRBJ1-1, with TRBD1 matching 9 bases. Germline CDR1 reads LNHDA; CDR2 reads SQIVND (reference sequence). V was pared by 5 bases and J by 3 bases, with 1 base of the junction left unmatched. The CDR3 is 13 residues long. DNA of the CDR3: TGTGCCAGTAGTTGGGACAGGGACACTGAAGCTTTCTTT. Encoded protein: CASSWDRDTEAFF.

This clone was counted only a few times. CDR3 region: CATSRDWGPGDTEAFF. Here the CDR3 DNA reads TGTGCCACCAGCAGAGATTGGGGCCCGGGGGACACTGAAGCTTTCTTT. The rearrangement uses TRBV15 and TRBJ1-1; tentatively, D is TRBD1 (5 bases). Trimming took 0 bases from V and 3 from J, leaving 14 bases between them. The germline gives CDR1 LNHNV, CDR2 YYDKDF (reference sequence). The CDR3 extends over 16 amino acids.

The gene calls are TRBV2 and TRBJ2-3; D gene unclear. CDR1 and CDR2 from the germline V gene are SNHLY and FYNNEI. The CDR3 has 15 amino acids. Trimming pared 6 bases from V and 0 bases from J, leaving 13 bases between. The CDR3 sequence: CASRIVASSTDTQYF. The CDR3 DNA sequence: TGTGCCAGCAGAATAGTCGCGTCTAGCACAGATACGCAGTATTTT.

This chain joins TRBV5-8 and TRBJ2-4, with TRBD1 matching 7 bases. The V gene end was trimmed by 2 bases and the J gene end by 1 base; junction bases not matched to a gene: 6. Germline V gene data show CDR1 as SGHTS and CDR2 as YDEGEE. The CDR3 is made up of 16 amino acids. The CDR3 reads CASSFRPTGAKNIQYF. The CDR3 coding sequence is TGTGCCAGCAGCTTCCGCCCGACAGGGGCCAAAAACATTCAGTACTTC.

This chain links TRBV19 with TRBJ2-6, with D tentatively TRBD1 or TRBD2 (5 bases each). Trimming cost V 6 bases and J 0 bases, with 15 bases left between them. Germline V lookup: CDR1 LNHDA, CDR2 SQIVND (reference sequence). The CDR3 sequence is 17 residues long. The CDR3 is CASSQGPLLSGANVLTF. CDR3 in DNA: TGTGCCAGTAGCCAGGGACCCCTTCTCTCTGGGGCCAACGTCCTGACTTTC.

In its sample, this clone was seen once. The chain combines TRBV6-1 with TRBJ2-5; D not resolved. This CDR3 comprises 13 residues. Deletions cut 5 bases from V and 5 bases from J, with 12 bases between. The germline V gene has CDR1 MNHNS and CDR2 SASEGT. The CDR3 DNA sequence: TGTGCCAGCAGTTTGCAGAGAGGTGAGACCCAGTACTTC. Protein product: CASSLQRGETQYF.

The chain joins TRBV7-9 to TRBJ1-6; D call uncertain. V lost 1 base and J lost 10, with 14 bases in between. CDR3 length equals 15 residues. Germline V gene sequence: CDR1 SEHNR, CDR2 FQNEAQ (reference sequence). CDR3 nucleotide sequence: TGTGCCAGCAGCTTAGTTGGCATGATGGACTCACCCCTCCACTTT. As protein: CASSLVGMMDSPLHF.

This chain joins TRBV14 and TRBJ1-4, with D hard to call. This CDR3 has 13 amino acids. The V and J ends lost 0 bases and 6 bases respectively, with 5 bases between them. The germline gives CDR1 SGHDN, CDR2 FVKESK. CDR3 in amino acids: CASSQDLYEKLFF. The DNA of the CDR3 is TGTGCCAGCAGCCAAGATTTGTATGAAAAACTGTTTTTT.

The genes are TRBV4-2 and TRBJ2-1, with D possibly being TRBD2 (6 bases). CDR1 and CDR2 (germline): LGHNA, YNFKEQ. V was trimmed by 5 bases and J by 6 bases, leaving 17 bases between them. CDR3 length: 15 amino acids. The chain's CDR3 is CASSTRDFLGNEQFF. CDR3 DNA sequence: TGTGCCAGCAGCACCCGGGACTTCCTCGGCAATGAGCAGTTCTTC.